This passage covers 2 T cell receptor beta chains from one sample sequenced in a study of PD-1 blockade in mismatch repair-deficient tumors. TCRdb's table, derived via immunoSEQ multiplex PCR, lists solely in-frame clones and lacks some. The sample carries about 14,000 clones, more than 65% recorded once. The source was PBMCs, collected around 15 weeks after starting pembrolizumab. The receptors stem from an adult with mismatch repair-deficient cancer.

The V call is TRBV7-9, the J call TRBJ2-3; D not resolved. The CDR3 is made up of 13 amino acids. Germline CDR1 SEHNR, CDR2 FQNEAQ (reference sequence). V lost 5 bases, J lost 4 bases, and 10 bases lay in between. Written as DNA, the CDR3 is TGTGCCAGCAGCCGAATTAAGCCAGATACGCAGTATTTT. It encodes CASSRIKPDTQYF.

The chain carries TRBV28 and TRBJ1-5; the D gene is possibly TRBD1 (6 bases). The V and J ends lost 6 bases and 4 bases respectively, with 16 bases between them. The germline CDR1 and CDR2 sequences are MDHEN and SYDVKM. This CDR3 has 15 amino acids. The CDR3: CASREVAGVNQPQHF. DNA for the CDR3: TGTGCCAGCAGGGAGGTGGCAGGGGTTAATCAGCCCCAGCATTTT.